This T cell receptor beta chain is drawn from a study of siplizumab effects on memory and regulatory T cells. Study conclusions and caveats: An assignable phenotype, naive or memory, was missing from roughly 86-96% of proliferating CD4+ or CD8+ clones.

V shed 2 bases and J shed 1 base, with 12 bases lying between them. The CDR3 is 15 residues long. Germline V gene lookup returns CDR1 MDHEN and CDR2 SYDVKM. Repertoires were generated with immunoSEQ multiplex PCR, while TCRdb's copy carries only in-frame clones and drops some. The data contain some 63,000 clones, just over 95% of them singletons. Of note for this clone: Its target is not known.

For a few donor pairs, CD4+ naive/memory and CD8+ naive/effector-memory/TEMRA unstimulated subsets were also sequenced. The source is a human donor in good health. Sequencing was performed on naive CD8+ T cells sorted from blood. This chain joins TRBV28 and TRBJ2-7; D possibly corresponds to TRBD1 (6 bases). The CDR3 DNA follows: TGTGCCAGCAGTTTACCGTTGACAGGTTCCTACGAGCAGTACTTC. It translates to CASSLPLTGSYEQYF.